This T cell receptor beta chain was profiled in a study of lymphopenia after photon versus proton radiotherapy. The V gene's germline CDR1 is SGHDN and CDR2 FVKESK. The V and J ends lost 4 bases and 1 base respectively, with 10 bases between them. This CDR3 comprises 14 residues. Sequenced by immunoSEQ multiplex PCR; TCRdb stores in-frame clones only, minus some. The top ten hold 9.5% to 15% of the sample, which has roughly 58,000 clones, roughly 90% seen once. Study-level points and caveats: Relative stability marked proton patients; photon patients lost diversity and naive cells. Survival link was tested only in deceased patients; proton benefit remains a possibility.

On this clone: No antigen is known for it.

The specimen was peripheral blood, collected from a patient treated with proton-based radiotherapy. The J gene is TRBJ1-1, the V gene TRBV14; no clear D gene. The TCR sequence derives from a man older than 75 with esophageal cancer. For the CDR3, the DNA is TGTGCCAGCAGCCGAGGGAGAAGGAACACTGAAGCTTTCTTT. Protein sequence: CASSRGRRNTEAFF.